The 19 T cell receptor beta chains below were found in one sample sequenced in a study of T cells after yellow fever vaccination. TCRdb ran MiXCR on the 5' RACE reads and lists one entry per CDR3 protein. The sample contains hundreds of thousands of distinct CDR3 sequences, more than 9% of which appear only once. The input for sequencing was PBMCs, taken on the day of the yellow fever booster vaccination. The receptors stem from a man between 25 and 39 years old who received the YFV17D yellow fever vaccine.

The sample holds many counts of this clonotype. The V and J genes are TRBV5-1 and TRBJ2-1; D is unclear. V lost 4 bases and J lost 2, with 10 bases in between. The CDR3 runs 14 residues. CDR1 is SGHRS and CDR2 is YFSETQ in the germline V gene. In nucleotides, the CDR3 is TGCGCCAGCAGCCGGATAGAGCCCTACAATGAGCAGTTCTTC. It codes for CASSRIEPYNEQFF.

In its sample, this clonotype was seen many times. This chain connects TRBV28 to TRBJ2-2; 8 bases fit TRBD1. This CDR3 region has 15 residues. Per the germline V gene, CDR1 is MDHEN and CDR2 is SYDVKM. The trim removed 2 bases at V and 6 bases at J, leaving 5 bases unmatched. This CDR3 is CASSLDRGTAGELFF. CDR3 DNA sequence: TGTGCCAGCAGTTTAGACAGGGGTACGGCCGGGGAGCTGTTTTTT.

The V and J genes are TRBV25-1 and TRBJ2-7, with 7 positions matching TRBD2. The V segment lost 7 bases and the J segment 2 bases; nucleotides outside the gene matches: 8. The germline V gene encodes CDR1 MGHDK and CDR2 SYGVNS. The CDR3 runs 14 residues. The CDR3 DNA follows: TGTGCCAGCACCTCAGGGAGGGTCGCCTACGAGCAGTACTTC. Translated: CASTSGRVAYEQYF.

This clonotype was detected a few times. The CDR3 protein is CASSIASGPTYEQYF. Written as DNA, the CDR3 is TGTGCCAGTAGTATAGCTAGCGGGCCGACCTACGAGCAGTACTTC. The V call is TRBV19, the J call TRBJ2-7; 8 bases map to TRBD2. This CDR3 spans 15 amino acids. Germline loops: CDR1 LNHDA, CDR2 SQIVND (reference sequence). Unmatched junction bases numbered 4, after V lost 1 base and J lost 2 bases.

In regard to this clonotype: At one end, the junction sequence differs from germline, possibly due to a read error. The CDR3 protein is CCARGRGTSFIYEQYF. CDR3 DNA sequence: TGCTGTGCTAGGGGCCGGGGGACTAGCTTCATCTACGAGCAGTACTTC. V is TRBV20-1 and J is TRBJ2-7; 9 bases line up with TRBD2. Germline-derived CDR1 and CDR2 are DFQATT and SNEGSKA (reference sequence). This CDR3 has 16 amino acids.

This clonotype was counted a single time. The V call is TRBV15, the J call TRBJ2-7; maybe TRBD1 (6 bases). Trimming took off 4 bases at V and 2 bases at J, with 24 bases between the two ends. CDR1 is LNHNV and CDR2 is YYDKDF in the germline V gene (reference sequence). The CDR3 is 18 amino acids. CDR3 sequence reads: CATSIGVGLQGVTYEQYF. The CDR3 DNA reads TGTGCCACCAGCATTGGAGTGGGGTTACAGGGAGTAACCTACGAGCAGTACTTC.

There are a few counts of this clonotype. J is TRBJ1-2 and V is TRBV7-9; D possibly corresponds to TRBD1 (6 bases). This CDR3 has 14 amino acids. Trimming shortened V by 3 bases and J by 4 bases, and 12 bases separated the two germline ends. Germline values: CDR1 SEHNR, CDR2 FQNEAQ (reference sequence). The CDR3 DNA reads TGTGCCAGCAGCTTGGCTGGACAGATCTATGGCTACACCTTC. Encoded protein: CASSLAGQIYGYTF.

V and J are TRBV12-3 or TRBV12-4 and TRBJ2-5; 8 nucleotides agree with TRBD1. With 8 bases clipped from V and 0 bases from J, the junction kept 2 bases outside the gene matches. The CDR3 length is 13 residues. The CDR3 reads CASGQGYQETQYF. CDR3 nucleotides: TGTGCCAGCGGACAGGGCTACCAAGAGACCCAGTACTTC.

The chain links TRBV21-1 to TRBJ2-1; the D call of TRBD2 is as the table states it, not checked on the DNA. TRBV21-1 is a known pseudogene. This CDR3 has 18 amino acids. CDR3 amino acids: CASSKVPGTPSSYNEQFF. CDR3 DNA sequence: TGTGCCAGCAGCAAAGTGCCCGGGACTCCAAGCTCCTACAATGAGCAGTTCTTC.

The chain uses TRBV14 and TRBJ2-7; no firm D call. The CDR3 runs 14 residues. Germline values: CDR1 SGHDN, CDR2 FVKESK. V lost 5 bases, J lost 1 base, and 12 bases lay in between. CDR3 sequence (DNA): TGTGCCAGCAGCAAACCCGAGGAATCCTACGAGCAGTACTTC. Translation: CASSKPEESYEQYF.

This chain joins TRBV7-8 and TRBJ2-7; the D gene is possibly TRBD2 (6 bases). The germline CDR1 and CDR2 sequences are SGHVS and FQNEAQ. The CDR3 consists of 13 residues. Deletions cut 8 bases from V and 6 bases from J, with 17 bases between. CDR3: CASLREVAGEQYF. The CDR3 DNA reads as TGTGCCAGCCTGAGGGAGGTGGCTGGCGAGCAGTACTTC. Filled out from reference TRBV7-8 and TRBJ2-7, the complete variable domain reads GAGVSQSPRYKVAKRGQDVALRCDPISGHVSLFWYQQALGQGPEFLTYFQNEAQLDKSGLPSDRFFAERPEGSVSTLKIQRTQQEDSAVYLCASLREVAGEQYFGPGTRLTVT.

This clonotype was detected a few times. This rearrangement joins TRBV6-2 or TRBV6-3 to TRBJ2-1, with 8 bases fitting TRBD1. V shed 2 bases and J 8 bases; nucleotides not matched to a gene: 8. Germline CDR1 MNHEY, CDR2 SVGEGT. CDR3 length equals 15 residues. The CDR3 region is CASSYPVLQGDEQFF. Written as DNA, the CDR3 is TGTGCCAGCAGTTACCCCGTATTACAGGGGGATGAGCAGTTCTTC.

The table lists this clonotype with a few counts. The chain combines TRBV27 with TRBJ2-1; D possibly corresponds to TRBD1 (6 bases). From germline, CDR1 is MNHEY and CDR2 SMNVEV (reference sequence). V was shortened by 5 bases and J by 6 bases, with 14 bases between the two germline ends. CDR3 size: 14 residues. As DNA, the CDR3 is TGTGCCAGCAGTCGACAGGCAGGGGCCAATGAGCAGTTCTTC. Translating it yields CASSRQAGANEQFF.

A few counts support this clonotype. The genes are TRBV5-1 and TRBJ2-5; 8 nucleotides match TRBD1. The CDR3 sequence is 17 residues long. Germline trimming cut 2 bases from V and 2 bases from J; bases unmatched to any gene: 11. Germline CDR1 SGHRS, CDR2 YFSETQ. CDR3 region: CASSFQRSGGHQETQYF. In DNA, the CDR3 is TGCGCCAGCAGCTTCCAAAGGTCAGGGGGCCATCAAGAGACCCAGTACTTC.

This sequence joins TRBV10-3 and TRBJ2-3; 7 bases agree with TRBD1. V was pared by 9 bases and J by 2 bases, with 2 bases of the junction left unmatched. CDR3 size: 12 residues. From germline, CDR1 is ENHRY and CDR2 SYGVKD. The CDR3 DNA sequence: TGTGCCATACAGGGGATCACAGATACGCAGTATTTT. Its translation is CAIQGITDTQYF.

J is TRBJ2-7 and V is TRBV6-2 or TRBV6-3; perhaps TRBD1 as D (5 bases). V lost 6 bases, J lost 0 bases, and 12 bases lay in between. This CDR3 has 14 amino acids. CDR1 is MNHEY and CDR2 is SVGEGT in the germline V gene. CDR3 in DNA: TGTGCCAGCAGCTCGGTAGGGGCCTCCTACGAGCAGTACTTC. Translating gives CASSSVGASYEQYF.

The chain is built from TRBV7-9 and TRBJ2-7; D gene ambiguous. From germline, CDR1 is SEHNR and CDR2 FQNEAQ (reference sequence). V was clipped by 2 bases and J by 2 bases, with 10 bases between them. This CDR3 spans 14 amino acids. In DNA form, the CDR3 reads TGTGCCAGCAGCTTAAGCCCGGGCGCCTACGAGCAGTACTTC. It codes for CASSLSPGAYEQYF. Combining the CDR3 with reference TRBV7-9 and TRBJ2-7 gives the whole variable domain DTGVSQNPRHKITKRGQNVTFRCDPISEHNRLYWYRQTLGQGPEFLTYFQNEAQLEKSRLLSDRFSAERPKGSFSTLEIQRTEQGDSAMYLCASSLSPGAYEQYFGPGTRLTVT.

This clonotype was observed a few times. This sequence joins TRBV7-2 and TRBJ2-2; TRBD2 agrees at 9 bases. The CDR3 length is 16 residues. Germline values: CDR1 SGHTA, CDR2 FQGNSA. The J segment lost 2 bases and the V segment lost 5 bases, leaving 6 bases of the junction unmatched. CDR3 bases: TGTGCCAGCAGCCCCCTGGGACTAGCAAACACCGGGGAGCTGTTTTTT. Residues: CASSPLGLANTGELFF. Looking up the rest from reference TRBV7-2 and TRBJ2-2 gives the full variable domain: GAGVSQSPSNKVTEKGKDVELRCDPISGHTALYWYRQSLGQGLEFLIYFQGNSAPDKSGLPSDRFSAERTGGSVSTLTIQRTQQEDSAVYLCASSPLGLANTGELFFGEGSRLTVL.

This clonotype was counted between two and nine times. The V call is TRBV9, the J call TRBJ2-1; weak D call: TRBD2 (6 bases). This CDR3 has 16 amino acids. Deletions cut 4 bases from V and 1 base from J, with 15 bases between. Germline CDR1 reads SGDLS; CDR2 reads YYNGEE. DNA of the CDR3: TGTGCCAGCAGCTTCAGTCGGGAGAGATCCTACAATGAGCAGTTCTTC. The encoded protein is CASSFSRERSYNEQFF.